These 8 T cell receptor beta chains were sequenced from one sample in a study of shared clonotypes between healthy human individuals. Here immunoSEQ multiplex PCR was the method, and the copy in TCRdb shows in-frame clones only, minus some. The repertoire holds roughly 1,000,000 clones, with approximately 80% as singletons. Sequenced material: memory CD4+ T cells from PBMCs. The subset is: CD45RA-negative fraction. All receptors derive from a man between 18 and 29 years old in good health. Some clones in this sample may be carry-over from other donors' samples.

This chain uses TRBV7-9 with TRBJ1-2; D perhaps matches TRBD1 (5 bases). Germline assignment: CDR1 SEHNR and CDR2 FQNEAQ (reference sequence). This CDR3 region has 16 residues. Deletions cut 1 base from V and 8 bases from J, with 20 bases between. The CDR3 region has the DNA TGTGCCAGCAGCTTAGAGTCCCCCGGGGGTTCTGGCGGCTACACCTTC. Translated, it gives CASSLESPGGSGGYTF.

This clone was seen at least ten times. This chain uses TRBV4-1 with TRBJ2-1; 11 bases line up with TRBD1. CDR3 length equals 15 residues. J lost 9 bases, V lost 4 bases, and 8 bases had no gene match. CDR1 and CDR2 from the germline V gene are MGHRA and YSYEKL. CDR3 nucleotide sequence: TGCGCCAGCAGCCCCCCTCGGACAGGGGGCATTGAGCAGTTCTTC. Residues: CASSPPRTGGIEQFF.

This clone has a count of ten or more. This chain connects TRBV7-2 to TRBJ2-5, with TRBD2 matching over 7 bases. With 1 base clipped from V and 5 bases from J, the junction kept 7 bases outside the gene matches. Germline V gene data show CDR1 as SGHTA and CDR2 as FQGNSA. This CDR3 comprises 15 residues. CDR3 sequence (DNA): TGTGCCAGCAGCTTAGGGGCAGGGAGGGATGAGACCCAGTACTTC. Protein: CASSLGAGRDETQYF.

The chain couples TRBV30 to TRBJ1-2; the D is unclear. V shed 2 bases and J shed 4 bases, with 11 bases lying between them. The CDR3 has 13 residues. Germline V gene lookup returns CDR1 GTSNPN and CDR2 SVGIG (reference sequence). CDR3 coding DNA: TGTGCCTGGAGTATAACCCACCGCTATGGCTACACCTTC. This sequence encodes CAWSITHRYGYTF.

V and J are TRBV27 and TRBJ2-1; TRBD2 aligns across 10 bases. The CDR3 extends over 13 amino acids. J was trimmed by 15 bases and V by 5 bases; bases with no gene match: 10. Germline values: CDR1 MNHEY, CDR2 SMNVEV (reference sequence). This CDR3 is CASSKSSGRAWFF. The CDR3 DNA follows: TGTGCCAGCAGTAAATCAAGCGGGAGGGCCTGGTTCTTC.

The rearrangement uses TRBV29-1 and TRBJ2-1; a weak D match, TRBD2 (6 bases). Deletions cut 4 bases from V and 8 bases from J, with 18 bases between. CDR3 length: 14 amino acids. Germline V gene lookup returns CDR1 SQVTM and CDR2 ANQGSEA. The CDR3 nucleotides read TGCAGCGTTGTGGGAGGACTAAACCCCGATGAGCAGTTCTTC. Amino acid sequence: CSVVGGLNPDEQFF.

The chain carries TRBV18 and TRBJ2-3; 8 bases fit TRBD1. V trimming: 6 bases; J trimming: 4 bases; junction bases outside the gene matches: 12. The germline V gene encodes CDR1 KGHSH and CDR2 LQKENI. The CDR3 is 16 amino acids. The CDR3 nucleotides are TGTGCCAGCTCCCCCACTTGGACAGGGAACTCAGATACGCAGTATTTT. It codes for CASSPTWTGNSDTQYF.

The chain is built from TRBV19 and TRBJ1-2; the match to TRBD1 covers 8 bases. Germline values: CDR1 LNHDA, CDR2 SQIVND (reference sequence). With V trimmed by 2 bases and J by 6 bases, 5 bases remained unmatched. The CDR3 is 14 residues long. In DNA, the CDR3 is TGTGCCAGTAGTATATTTGGGACAGGAAATGGCTACACCTTC. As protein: CASSIFGTGNGYTF.